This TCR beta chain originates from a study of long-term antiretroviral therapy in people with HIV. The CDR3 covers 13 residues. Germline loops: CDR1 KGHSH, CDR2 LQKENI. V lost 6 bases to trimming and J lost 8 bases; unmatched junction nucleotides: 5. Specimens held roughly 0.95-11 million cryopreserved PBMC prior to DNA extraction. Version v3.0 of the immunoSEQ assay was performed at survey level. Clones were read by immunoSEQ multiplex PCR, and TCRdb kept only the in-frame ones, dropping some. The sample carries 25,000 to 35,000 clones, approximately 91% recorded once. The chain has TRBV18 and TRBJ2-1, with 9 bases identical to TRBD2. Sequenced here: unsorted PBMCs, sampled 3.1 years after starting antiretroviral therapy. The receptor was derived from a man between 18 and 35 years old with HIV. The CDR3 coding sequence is TGTGCCAGCTCGCAATTAGCGGGAGATGAGCAGTTCTTC. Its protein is CASSQLAGDEQFF. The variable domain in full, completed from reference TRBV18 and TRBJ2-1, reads NAGVMQNPRHLVRRRGQEARLRCSPMKGHSHVYWYRQLPEEGLKFMVYLQKENIIDESGMPKERFSAEFPKEGPSILRIQQVVRGDSAAYFCASSQLAGDEQFFGPGTRLTVL.